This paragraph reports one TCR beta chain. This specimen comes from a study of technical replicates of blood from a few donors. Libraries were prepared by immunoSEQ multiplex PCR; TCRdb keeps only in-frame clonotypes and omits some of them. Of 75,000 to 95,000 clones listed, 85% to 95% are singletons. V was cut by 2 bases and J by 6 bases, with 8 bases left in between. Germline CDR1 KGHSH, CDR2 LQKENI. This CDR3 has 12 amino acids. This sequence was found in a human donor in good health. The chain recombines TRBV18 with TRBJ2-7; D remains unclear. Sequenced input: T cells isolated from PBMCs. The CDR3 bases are TGTGCCAGCTCACCAGCCCCTATCGAGCAGTACTTC. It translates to CASSPAPIEQYF.